These T cell receptor beta chains were read from a single sample in a study of blood T cells in healthy people across ages. TCRdb ran MiXCR on the 5' RACE reads and lists one entry per CDR3 protein. The sample carries roughly 1,500,000 distinct CDR3 sequences, about 43% recorded once. Material for sequencing was blood. All receptors derive from a young woman in good health. CDR3s include the opening cysteine and the closing phenylalanine or tryptophan. D genes are given only for firm matches. Size is stated for part of the rows, as once, few or many counts, or as a class when the clone is expanded.

v_call: TRBV4-1; j_call: TRBJ2-7; clone_size: once; d_call: NA; cdr3_nt: TGCGCCAGCAGCCAAGTTGCATACATTAATGAGCAGTACTTC; cdr3_aa: CASSQVAYINEQYF
v_call: TRBV27; j_call: TRBJ2-1; clone_size: few; d_call: NA; cdr3_nt: TGTGCCAGCAGGGGCCTAATGCGGGGCCCCTACAATGAGCAGTTCTTC; cdr3_aa: CASRGLMRGPYNEQFF
v_call: TRBV5-5; j_call: TRBJ1-5; clone_size: NA; d_call: TRBD1; cdr3_nt: TGTGCCAGCAGGGGCCGGGACAGCGATCAGCCCCAGCATTTT; cdr3_aa: CASRGRDSDQPQHF
v_call: TRBV20-1; j_call: TRBJ2-6; clone_size: few; d_call: TRBD2; cdr3_nt: TGCAGTGCTAGAGACGGGACTAGGGCCAACGTCCTGACTTTC; cdr3_aa: CSARDGTRANVLTF
v_call: TRBV27; j_call: TRBJ2-7; clone_size: few; d_call: TRBD1; cdr3_nt: TGTGCCAGCAGTTTTTTGGGACAGGAGACCTACGAGCAGTACTTC; cdr3_aa: CASSFLGQETYEQYF
v_call: TRBV2; j_call: TRBJ2-5; clone_size: many; d_call: TRBD2; cdr3_nt: TGTGCCAGCGGGGGACTAGGCTACGAGACCCAGTACTTC; cdr3_aa: CASGGLGYETQYF
v_call: TRBV2; j_call: TRBJ2-6; clone_size: few; d_call: NA; cdr3_nt: TGTGCCAGCGGTACAGGGATCTCTGGGGCCAACGTCCTGACTTTC; cdr3_aa: CASGTGISGANVLTF
v_call: TRBV29-1; j_call: TRBJ2-5; clone_size: NA; d_call: TRBD2; cdr3_nt: TGCAGCGTTGATCATTACGAGGGGACTAGCGGGAGGTCGACGGAAGAGACCCAGTACTTC; cdr3_aa: CSVDHYEGTSGRSTEETQYF
v_call: TRBV6-2/TRBV6-3; j_call: TRBJ2-7; clone_size: NA; d_call: NA; cdr3_nt: TGTGCCAGCAGTGACAGGACTAGTTTGGTCGAGCAGTACTTC; cdr3_aa: CASSDRTSLVEQYF
v_call: TRBV7-8; j_call: TRBJ2-5; clone_size: NA; d_call: NA; cdr3_nt: TGTGCCAGCAGTCCCCTGGGGGATAGGGAGCAGTACTTC; cdr3_aa: CASSPLGDREQYF
v_call: TRBV7-9; j_call: TRBJ2-5; clone_size: few; d_call: NA; cdr3_nt: TGTGCCAGCAGCTCCCTTGTGTCTGAACGAGAGACCCAGTACTTC; cdr3_aa: CASSSLVSERETQYF
v_call: TRBV28; j_call: TRBJ2-1; clone_size: few; d_call: NA; cdr3_nt: TGTGCCAGCACCAAGGGACAATTGAGCAATGAGCAGTTCTTC; cdr3_aa: CASTKGQLSNEQFF